This T cell receptor beta chain is from a study of Ad26.COV2.S vaccination and SARS-CoV-2 variants. Whole-study results and caveats: Responses of spike-specific T cells (both CD8+ and CD4+) reportedly showed substantial breadth after vaccination. Assessments of TCR breadth and depth may have underestimated the total T cell responses.

Described treatment: over 15 received Ad26.COV2.S at low or high dose, single or two shots; 5 received placebo; per-sample allocation not given. Sampling was performed 63 days after the first vaccine or placebo injection. The CDR3 sequence is 12 residues long. V was cut by 5 bases and J by 2 bases, with 5 bases left in between. Germline V lookup: CDR1 SGHVS, CDR2 FQNEAQ. Repertoires were generated with immunoSEQ multiplex PCR, while TCRdb's copy carries only in-frame clones and drops some. The table has 350,000 to 450,000 clones, 70% to 90% seen once. Note on this clone: As yet, its antigen is unknown.

The material sequenced was peripheral blood, taken in a trial of Ad26.COV2.S vaccine versus placebo. The V gene is TRBV7-8, the J gene TRBJ2-3; no clear D gene. The sequence was obtained from a person aged 18-60 years who received the Ad26.COV2.S COVID-19 vaccine or a placebo. CDR3 sequence (DNA): TGTGCCAGCAGCGCCTCCACAGATACGCAGTATTTT. Residues: CASSASTDTQYF.